This T cell receptor (beta chain) was observed in a study of regulatory T cells in long-lasting Graves disease (dated by TCRdb to the early 2020s). Broadly, across the study: Persistent Graves' disease meant more than 5 years of antithyroid drug treatment with TSH receptor autoantibodies that stayed positive. The study was conducted in China and was registered as a clinical trial. In the clinical cohort, patients with persistent Graves' disease had used antithyroid drugs for an average of about 10.3 years. Persistent Graves' disease patients were compared with newly diagnosed Graves' disease patients by peripheral blood TCR sequencing and RNA sequencing. TCR sequencing covered some 13 persistent and around 20 newly diagnosed Graves' disease patients, around 35 samples in total. The study at large found these results: Only the TCR beta chain was sequenced and analyzed. The small sample size was acknowledged by the authors as a limitation that may reduce accuracy. More public clonotypes were shared among persistent patients (around 3,000) than among newly diagnosed patients (966). The study examined only peripheral blood because the primary lesion, thyroid tissue, could not be accessed. Persistent Graves' disease patients showed lower TCR Shannon entropy and fewer highly expanded clones than newly diagnosed patients, suggesting clonal expansion.

In this sample, this clonotype turned up a few times. The clone's antigen remains unknown. Qualities for individual bases were not recorded, and no much larger clone is one base off. The method behind the library was multiplex PCR. The reads were generated on an Illumina HiSeq 4000. CDR3 regions were amplified by Arm-PCR with iRepertoire HTBI primers to construct TCR beta libraries. Before sequencing, the PCR products went through gel purification. As for how the authors treated the data: Gene usage analysis of CDR3 amino acid clonotypes used the roughly 60 TRBV and fewer than 15 TRBJ segments found across samples. COPE and FqMerger were used to merge the filtered high-quality paired reads into contigs. BLAST was used to align contigs to the IMGT TRBV, TRBD and TRBJ reference genes, and CDR3 was defined following IMGT. Any clonotype with a frequency above 0.1% was classified as a highly expanded clone. Shannon entropy served as the measure of repertoire diversity, while the Gini coefficient captured V-J evenness. A clonotype found in more than one individual was treated as public. TCRdb reran the public reads through fastp at Q25 and MiXCR, keeping productive beta chains. Identical CDR3 protein sequences are pooled into one entry, listed with their most common genes and DNA. Clone size and V and J calls follow TCRdb, not the original study. Across this sample there are 420,000 or so distinct CDR3 sequences, with 20% to 25% seen only once. About a quarter of the sample belongs to the ten largest clones.

Read against the paper, the sample's time point label means: persistent/refractory GD, antithyroid drugs over 5 years with positive TRAb. For both TCR sequencing and RNA sequencing, RNA was extracted from PBMCs in TRIzol. The diagnosis of Graves' disease was made according to American Thyroid Association guidelines. Recruitment of patients was carried out at an endocrinology department in Xi'an, China. Each patient gave about 9.1 milliliters of peripheral blood, collected in an EDTA anticoagulant tube. Ficoll Paque Plus density gradient separation was used to isolate PBMCs, and no additional T cell sorting was done. RNA quality was checked with an Agilent 2100 Bioanalyzer and agarose gel, and concentration with a NanoDrop 2000. This sample comprised peripheral blood mononuclear cells (PBMCs), obtained when the disease was refractory, from a patient treated with antithyroid drugs. The TCR comes from a female donor with Graves disease.

Here the CDR3 is given as CASSVGNGRQETQYF. The nucleotide sequence reads as follows: TGTGCCAGCAGCGTAGGTAACGGCAGACAAGAGACCCAGTACTTC. Recombination connected TRBV9 to TRBJ2-5; no D gene call is confident. Between the V and J ends, shortened by 0 bases and 2 bases respectively, the junction contains 11 bases. From its cysteine to its phenylalanine, the CDR3 spans 15 amino acids. Only the CDR3 part of the read is kept: 45 bases, read in frame from the first base. Based on the germline V gene, the CDR1 and CDR2 sequences are SGDLS and YYNGEE.